A selection of T cell receptor beta chains follows, all from one sample in a study of T cell responses to AZD1222 COVID-19 vaccine. The method was immunoSEQ multiplex PCR; TCRdb's version includes in-frame clones alone and lacks a portion of them. In the table there are roughly 180,000 clones, over 85% of which are singletons. This specimen consisted of peripheral blood, obtained 28 days after the second dose of the MenACWY control vaccine. The receptor set was obtained from an adult who received the MenACWY meningococcal vaccine as a control. Both conserved end residues are part of each CDR3. The order of the fields is J gene, V gene, clone size, CDR3 length, D gene, CDR3 DNA, CDR3 protein. A D gene is named only where the DNA matches it firmly. The size field is filled for only some rows; it gives once, few, many or a size class.

>TRBJ1-1|TRBV19|NA|14|NA
TGTGCCAGTAGAGAGGACAGCACAAACACTGAAGCTTTCTTT
CASREDSTNTEAFF
>TRBJ1-6|TRBV4-1|NA|15|TRBD1
TGCGCCAGCAGCCAGTCGGGACAGGGAAATTCACCCCTCCACTTT
CASSQSGQGNSPLHF
>TRBJ2-1|TRBV13|NA|15|NA
TGTGCCAGCAGCCCTGTAGGGGGGGGGTCCAATGAGCAGTTCTTC
CASSPVGGGSNEQFF
>TRBJ2-2|TRBV12-3/TRBV12-4|NA|13|NA
TGTGCCAGCACCAGAAATGACATCGGGGAGCTGTTTTTT
CASTRNDIGELFF
>TRBJ1-2|TRBV29-1|NA|11|NA
TGCAGCGTTGGAGGGGGCTATGGCTACACCTTC
CSVGGGYGYTF
>TRBJ1-6|TRBV7-6|NA|16|NA
TGTGCCAGCAGGCCGTTCACGAGCTCCTATAATTCACCCCTCCACTTT
CASRPFTSSYNSPLHF
>TRBJ1-6|TRBV11-2|NA|15|NA
TGTGCCAGCAGCCCCGGACGGGGGGGCAATTCACCCCTCCACTTT
CASSPGRGGNSPLHF
>TRBJ1-2|TRBV6-5|few|14|TRBD1
TGTGCCAGCAGTTACCTGACAGGGGAGAGTGGCTACACCTTC
CASSYLTGESGYTF
>TRBJ1-4|TRBV6-5|once|13|TRBD1
TGTGCCAGCAGTTCGGGACAGGGTTTCGAACTGTTTTTT
CASSSGQGFELFF
>TRBJ2-3|TRBV2|NA|13|TRBD2
TGTGCCCTCCGGCGGGGGAGCACAGATACGCAGTATTTT
CALRRGSTDTQYF
>TRBJ1-2|TRBV7-2|NA|14|TRBD1
TGTGCCAGCAGCCAGGGGGACAGACCCTATGGCTACACCTTC
CASSQGDRPYGYTF
>TRBJ1-2|TRBV4-1|once|17|NA
TGCGCCAGCAGCCAACCCAGGGACGGGGGGGGAGCCTATGGCTACACCTTC
CASSQPRDGGGAYGYTF
>TRBJ1-6|TRBV18|NA|15|TRBD1
TGTGCCAGCTCACCACGGACAGGGGGAGATTCACCCCTCCACTTT
CASSPRTGGDSPLHF
>TRBJ1-2|TRBV5-1|NA|13|NA
TGCGCCAGCAGCCTGGACACACTGTATGGCTACACCTTC
CASSLDTLYGYTF
>TRBJ1-1|TRBV6-5|NA|14|NA
TGTGCCAGCAGGGGTCACCGGGACACCCCTGAAGCTTTCTTT
CASRGHRDTPEAFF
>TRBJ2-1|TRBV7-6|once|17|TRBD2
TGTGCCAGCAGCTTAGTTCTGACTAGCGCCGCCTACAATGAGCAGTTCTTC
CASSLVLTSAAYNEQFF
>TRBJ1-6|TRBV18|NA|16|NA
TGTGCCAGCTCACCGGCGAGGCCCGATTTGCGATCACCCCTCCACTTT
CASSPARPDLRSPLHF
>TRBJ1-1|TRBV5-4|NA|15|TRBD1
TGTGCCAGCAGCTTAGCCGGGACAGTGAACACTGAAGCTTTCTTT
CASSLAGTVNTEAFF
>TRBJ1-1|TRBV12-3/TRBV12-4|NA|13|NA
TGTGCCAGCAGTCTAAGACGAGGCGAACAAGCTTTCTTT
CASSLRRGEQAFF
>TRBJ1-1|TRBV7-2|NA|16|TRBD1
TGTGCCAGCAGCAACCGAAACAGGGGGCTGAACACTGAAGCTTTCTTT
CASSNRNRGLNTEAFF
>TRBJ2-7|TRBV7-2|NA|16|TRBD1
TGTGCCAGCAGCTTAGCTGGTCAGGGGGCTAGGTACGAGCAGTACTTC
CASSLAGQGARYEQYF
>TRBJ1-1|TRBV23-1|NA|17|TRBD1
TGCGCCAGCAGTCAAACGGTGGACAGGGAGGGGAACACTGAAGCTTTCTTT
CASSQTVDREGNTEAFF
>TRBJ2-7|TRBV28|once|12|NA
TGTGCCACTGGGTCGCAGGGGCCCGAGCAGTACTTC
CATGSQGPEQYF
>TRBJ2-2|TRBV18|NA|16|NA
TGTGCCAGCTCCCCGGGACGGAACCCAAACACCGGGGAGCTGTTTTTT
CASSPGRNPNTGELFF
>TRBJ1-5|TRBV2|NA|14|NA
TGTGCCAGCAGTGACACCCTCAGCAATCAGCCCCAGCATTTT
CASSDTLSNQPQHF